This T cell receptor beta chain is drawn from a study of PD-L1 blockade in urothelial cancer. The overall study: Blood drawn 3 weeks (second dose) and 6 weeks after treatment start was analyzed. Blood samples had a median of about 150,000 T cells.

V shed 0 bases and J 12 bases; nucleotides not matched to a gene: 3. Germline V gene lookup returns CDR1 SGHTA and CDR2 FQGTGA. The CDR3 runs 13 residues. TCRdb's copy holds only in-frame clones and misses some; the assay was immunoSEQ multiplex PCR. This sample carries 75,000 to 95,000 clones, 90% of them seen once, and the ten largest clones take more than 8%. The starting material was PBMCs, obtained around atezolizumab (anti-PD-L1) treatment. The V call is TRBV7-3, the J call TRBJ2-7; 12 positions match TRBD1. The sequence was collected from a man in his sixties with urothelial cancer. In DNA, the CDR3 is TGTGCCAGCAGCTTAACGAGGGACAGGGGGCTGTACTTC. This sequence encodes CASSLTRDRGLYF.